This entry lists 10 T cell receptor beta chains sequenced from one sample in a study of T cells in Graves' hyperthyroidism and ophthalmopathy. Researchers took RNA transcripts and amplified the TCR beta CDR3 regions from them. The HTBI primer set was used in a first-round RT-PCR of the TCR CDR3. TCRdb re-derived calls from the multiplex PCR reads in MiXCR, one entry per CDR3 protein. Of about 640,000 distinct CDR3 sequences in the sample, around 21% were seen once. The material sequenced was blood. All receptors come from a man aged 25 to 40 with Graves' ophthalmopathy.

This clonotype was observed a handful of times. The genes are TRBV6-2 or TRBV6-3 and TRBJ1-5; 9 bases line up with TRBD1. V trimming: 2 bases; J trimming: 6 bases; junction bases outside the gene matches: 8. The CDR3 runs 16 residues. The V gene's germline CDR1 is MNHEY and CDR2 SVGEGT. DNA of the CDR3: TGTGCCAGCAGTTACCCGGGACAGGGTTTCACTCAGCCCCAGCATTTT. This codes for CASSYPGQGFTQPQHF.

This clonotype was counted ten times or more. This chain links TRBV5-1 with TRBJ1-6, with a tentative D call TRBD1 (5 bases). Trimming left V 3 bases short and J 8 bases short, with 12 bases between. Looked up from germline, CDR1 is SGHRS and CDR2 is YFSETQ. CDR3 length equals 14 residues. DNA of the CDR3: TGCGCCAGCAGCTCGAGGGGCGCGGATTCACCCCTCCACTTT. Translated: CASSSRGADSPLHF.

This clonotype was seen only a few times. V usage is TRBV12-3 or TRBV12-4 and J usage is TRBJ2-1; 11 bases are shared with TRBD2. With 7 bases clipped from V and 11 bases from J, the junction kept 13 bases outside the gene matches. This CDR3 is built from 15 residues. CDR3 in amino acids: CASTPGGSGREQQFF. The CDR3 nucleotides read TGTGCCAGCACCCCAGGAGGTAGCGGGAGGGAACAGCAGTTCTTC.

In this sample, this clonotype turned up many times. The chain recombines TRBV30 with TRBJ1-1; D perhaps matches TRBD1 (6 bases). Trimming took off 5 bases at V and 11 bases at J, with 18 bases between the two ends. The CDR3 consists of 12 residues. Germline-derived CDR1 and CDR2 are GTSNPN and SVGIG (reference sequence). The CDR3 DNA is TGTGCCTGGCAAGGGTCCGGGACACCTGCTTTCTTT. This gives the protein CAWQGSGTPAFF.

In nucleotides, the CDR3 is TGTGCCAGCAGTGATGGGACATCAGGTTCACCCCTCCACTTT. Translated, it gives CASSDGTSGSPLHF. The V gene is TRBV25-1, the J gene TRBJ1-6; TRBD1 is a possible D gene (6 bases). The CDR3 sequence is 14 residues long. Germline V gene lookup returns CDR1 MGHDK and CDR2 SYGVNS. V dropped 3 bases and J dropped 9 bases, with 12 bases sitting between them.

The chain links TRBV10-3 to TRBJ2-7, with 7 bases identical to TRBD2. The CDR3 extends over 15 amino acids. Per the germline V gene, CDR1 is ENHRY and CDR2 is SYGVKD. Trimming removed 2 bases from V and 3 bases from J; junction bases left unmatched: 7. The CDR3 loop is CAISEGTSDVYEQYF. The CDR3 DNA reads TGTGCCATCAGTGAGGGTACTAGCGACGTCTACGAGCAGTACTTC.

This clonotype turned up a few times. This chain uses TRBV12-3 or TRBV12-4 with TRBJ2-7; 10 bases fit TRBD2. V dropped 6 bases and J dropped 1; count of bases not matched to a gene: 3. The CDR3 has 14 residues. The chain's CDR3 is CASRGSGRSYEQYF. The CDR3 DNA reads as TGTGCCAGCAGGGGTAGCGGGAGGTCCTACGAGCAGTACTTC.

This clonotype was seen many times. The genes are TRBV7-2 and TRBJ2-1; 8 bases are shared with TRBD2. This CDR3 has 14 amino acids. After removal of 4 bases from V and 8 bases from J, the junction contained 7 bases not matched to a gene. The germline CDR1 and CDR2 sequences are SGHTA and FQGNSA. Written as DNA, the CDR3 is TGTGCCAGCAGCTCAGGGACTAGGTTCGATGAGCAGTTCTTC. Translated, it gives CASSSGTRFDEQFF.

The chain recombines TRBV11-2 with TRBJ2-7; 8 bases map to TRBD2. Trimming at V came to 1 base and at J to 3 bases, leaving 5 bases not matched to a gene. CDR1 is SGHAT and CDR2 is FQNNGV in the germline V gene. This CDR3 has 15 residues. The CDR3 is CASSLGGTRLYEQYF. CDR3 sequence (DNA): TGTGCCAGCAGCTTAGGAGGGACTAGACTCTACGAGCAGTACTTC.

The table lists this clonotype with many counts. The chain uses TRBV20-1 and TRBJ2-7, with D maybe TRBD2 (7 bases). Trimming shortened V by 6 bases and J by 0 bases, and 15 bases separated the two germline ends. CDR3 size: 14 residues. Looked up from germline, CDR1 is DFQATT and CDR2 is SNEGSKA (reference sequence). The CDR3 nucleotides read TGCAGTGCGAAGAGGGGGGGTAGCTCCTACGAGCAGTACTTC. This sequence encodes CSAKRGGSSYEQYF.